This is a list of T cell receptor beta chains from one sample in a study of cytomegalovirus exposure and HLA in healthy donors. Generated by immunoSEQ multiplex PCR, the TCRdb table keeps only in-frame clones and is missing some. The table lists 40,000 or so clones, 66% of them singletons. The specimen was PBMCs. These receptors were taken from a man aged 45-65 years in good health and CMV-seropositive. Both conserved end residues are part of each CDR3. Each record gives: V gene, J gene, D gene, clone size, CDR3 protein, CDR3 DNA. The D gene is left open where the match is weak. The listing skips clone size in some rows; elsewhere it reads once, few, many or a size class.

V: TRBV7-8
J: TRBJ1-2
D: -
size: -
CDR3: CASTQSSGGSYGYTF
DNA: TGTGCCAGCACCCAATCGTCGGGGGGCAGCTATGGCTACACCTTC

V: TRBV28
J: TRBJ1-1
D: TRBD1
size: once
CDR3: CASILGTGEAEAFF
DNA: TGTGCCAGCATACTCGGGACAGGGGAAGCTGAAGCTTTCTTT

V: TRBV9
J: TRBJ1-3
D: -
size: -
CDR3: CASSLGGGNTIYF
DNA: TGTGCCAGCAGCCTTGGGGGGGGAAACACCATATATTTT

V: TRBV7-8
J: TRBJ1-4
D: -
size: -
CDR3: CASSLDGQFNEKLFF
DNA: TGTGCCAGCAGCTTAGATGGACAGTTTAATGAAAAACTGTTTTTT

V: TRBV15
J: TRBJ2-1
D: -
size: -
CDR3: CATSSQDSGVNEQFF
DNA: TGTGCCACCAGCTCACAGGATTCGGGAGTCAATGAGCAGTTCTTC

V: TRBV6-1
J: TRBJ1-2
D: -
size: -
CDR3: CASSELDRPGGYTF
DNA: TGTGCCAGCAGTGAATTAGACAGGCCGGGAGGCTACACCTTC

V: TRBV9
J: TRBJ2-1
D: TRBD1
size: -
CDR3: CASSTGQGAYNEQFF
DNA: TGTGCCAGCAGCACCGGACAGGGGGCGTACAATGAGCAGTTCTTC

V: TRBV9
J: TRBJ2-7
D: TRBD1
size: few
CDR3: CASSADLLQGEEQYF
DNA: TGTGCCAGCAGCGCCGATTTACTCCAGGGGGAAGAGCAGTACTTC

V: TRBV18
J: TRBJ1-3
D: TRBD1
size: -
CDR3: CASSSTGGGNTIYF
DNA: TGTGCCAGCTCATCCACAGGGGGAGGAAACACCATATATTTT

V: TRBV7-3
J: TRBJ2-1
D: -
size: -
CDR3: CASSLSEGNEQFF
DNA: TGTGCCAGCAGCTTATCCGAGGGCAATGAGCAGTTCTTC

V: TRBV13
J: TRBJ1-5
D: -
size: once
CDR3: CASSFKGTNQPQHF
DNA: TGTGCCAGCAGCTTCAAGGGGACTAATCAGCCCCAGCATTTT

V: TRBV9
J: TRBJ2-1
D: TRBD1
size: -
CDR3: CASTSSDREQFF
DNA: TGTGCCAGCACCTCATCGGACAGGGAGCAGTTCTTC

V: TRBV2
J: TRBJ2-3
D: TRBD1
size: -
CDR3: CASSGGQARTDTQYF
DNA: TGTGCCAGCAGTGGGGGACAGGCGCGCACAGATACGCAGTATTTT

V: TRBV9
J: TRBJ2-1
D: -
size: -
CDR3: CASSVGGTSHNEQFF
DNA: TGTGCCAGCAGCGTAGGCGGGACTTCGCACAATGAGCAGTTCTTC

V: TRBV7-2
J: TRBJ1-3
D: -
size: -
CDR3: CASSLNPVSGNTIYF
DNA: TGTGCCAGCAGCTTAAATCCTGTCTCTGGAAACACCATATATTTT

V: TRBV29-1
J: TRBJ2-5
D: TRBD1
size: -
CDR3: CSVAGTAVQETQYF
DNA: TGCAGCGTTGCGGGGACAGCCGTACAAGAGACCCAGTACTTC

V: TRBV5-1
J: TRBJ1-5
D: -
size: -
CDR3: CASSFMRGGIRVSNQPQHF
DNA: TGCGCCAGCAGCTTCATGAGGGGGGGGATACGAGTTTCTAATCAGCCCCAGCATTTT

V: TRBV7-2
J: TRBJ2-1
D: TRBD2
size: -
CDR3: CARGLAGGNEQFF
DNA: TGTGCCCGGGGACTAGCGGGGGGCAATGAGCAGTTCTTC

V: TRBV30
J: TRBJ2-2
D: -
size: -
CDR3: CAWSVQGTGELFF
DNA: TGTGCCTGGAGTGTACAGGGCACCGGGGAGCTGTTTTTT

V: TRBV6-1
J: TRBJ2-1
D: -
size: -
CDR3: CASLSGDSYNEQFF
DNA: TGTGCCAGCCTGTCAGGCGACTCCTACAATGAGCAGTTCTTC

V: TRBV4-3
J: TRBJ2-5
D: -
size: -
CDR3: CASSQVKGGETQYF
DNA: TGCGCCAGCAGCCAAGTGAAGGGGGGGGAGACCCAGTACTTC

V: TRBV6-1
J: TRBJ2-7
D: -
size: few
CDR3: CASSEAGSYGEQYF
DNA: TGTGCCAGCAGTGAAGCGGGGAGCTACGGCGAGCAGTACTTC

V: TRBV5-4
J: TRBJ1-2
D: -
size: few
CDR3: CASSLGQGVGYTF
DNA: TGTGCCAGCAGCTTGGGTCAGGGTGTTGGCTACACCTTC

V: TRBV19
J: TRBJ1-1
D: -
size: -
CDR3: CASSITGSTEAFF
DNA: TGTGCCAGTAGTATAACAGGAAGTACTGAAGCTTTCTTT

V: TRBV6-1
J: TRBJ1-6
D: -
size: -
CDR3: CASNDGGSPLTLHF
DNA: TGTGCCAGCAACGATGGGGGCTCCCCCTTGACCCTCCACTTT

V: TRBV28
J: TRBJ1-2
D: -
size: -
CDR3: CASSSVYGYTF
DNA: TGTGCCAGCAGTTCGGTCTATGGCTACACCTTC

V: TRBV6-5
J: TRBJ1-1
D: -
size: -
CDR3: CASSPQSRNTEAFF
DNA: TGTGCCAGCAGCCCGCAGTCAAGGAACACTGAAGCTTTCTTT

V: TRBV28
J: TRBJ1-6
D: -
size: -
CDR3: CASRQGINSPLHF
DNA: TGTGCCAGCAGACAGGGAATAAATTCACCCCTCCACTTT

V: TRBV2
J: TRBJ2-2
D: TRBD2
size: -
CDR3: CASSASGVPGELFF
DNA: TGTGCCAGCAGTGCGAGCGGGGTCCCCGGGGAGCTGTTTTTT

V: TRBV6-5
J: TRBJ2-7
D: -
size: -
CDR3: CASSWGVSSSYEQYF
DNA: TGTGCCAGCAGTTGGGGGGTCTCCAGCTCCTACGAGCAGTACTTC

V: TRBV10-1
J: TRBJ2-7
D: TRBD1
size: -
CDR3: CASSEQGELAYEQYF
DNA: TGCGCCAGCAGTGAACAGGGGGAGCTTGCCTACGAGCAGTACTTC

V: TRBV2
J: TRBJ2-7
D: -
size: -
CDR3: CASSDLITTGRFVYEQYF
DNA: TGTGCCAGCAGTGATTTAATAACGACAGGGAGGTTTGTCTACGAGCAGTACTTC

V: TRBV19
J: TRBJ1-2
D: -
size: -
CDR3: CASSGLNYGYTF
DNA: TGTGCCAGTAGTGGACTTAACTATGGCTACACCTTC

V: TRBV2
J: TRBJ1-1
D: TRBD1
size: once
CDR3: CASTRTGGNTEAFF
DNA: TGTGCCAGCACTCGGACAGGGGGAAACACTGAAGCTTTCTTT

V: TRBV18
J: TRBJ1-1
D: -
size: -
CDR3: CASSPTGTTNTEAFF
DNA: TGTGCCAGCTCACCTACCGGGACAACCAACACTGAAGCTTTCTTT

V: TRBV10-3
J: TRBJ2-5
D: -
size: -
CDR3: CAITRSIQETQYF
DNA: TGTGCCATCACCCGGTCTATCCAAGAGACCCAGTACTTC

V: TRBV29-1
J: TRBJ2-6
D: TRBD2
size: once
CDR3: CSVYGLAEPNVLTF
DNA: TGCAGCGTGTATGGACTAGCAGAACCCAACGTCCTGACTTTC

V: TRBV28
J: TRBJ2-5
D: TRBD1
size: -
CDR3: CASSRGSGTGGETQYF
DNA: TGTGCCAGCAGCCGTGGCAGCGGGACAGGGGGAGAGACCCAGTACTTC

V: TRBV5-4
J: TRBJ2-2
D: TRBD1
size: once
CDR3: CASSPRQGPGELFF
DNA: TGTGCCAGCAGCCCTAGACAGGGGCCCGGGGAGCTGTTTTTT

V: TRBV6-5
J: TRBJ1-1
D: -
size: few
CDR3: CASSPTGQGGTEAFF
DNA: TGTGCCAGCAGCCCCACTGGGCAGGGAGGCACTGAAGCTTTCTTT

V: TRBV21-1
J: TRBJ2-1
D: -
size: once
CDR3: CASSKVAGQGFNEQFF
DNA: TGTGCCAGCAGCAAAGTGGCGGGACAGGGCTTCAATGAGCAGTTCTTC

V: TRBV14
J: TRBJ2-3
D: TRBD2
size: -
CDR3: CASSPGLAGLTDTQYF
DNA: TGTGCCAGCAGCCCCGGACTAGCGGGGCTCACAGATACGCAGTATTTT

V: TRBV4-1
J: TRBJ2-5
D: TRBD1
size: -
CDR3: CASSQRDRGQETQYF
DNA: TGCGCCAGCAGCCAGAGGGACAGGGGCCAAGAGACCCAGTACTTC

V: TRBV4-2
J: TRBJ1-1
D: -
size: -
CDR3: CASSQTGAGNTEAFF
DNA: TGTGCCAGCAGCCAAACAGGAGCCGGGAACACTGAAGCTTTCTTT

V: TRBV11-3
J: TRBJ2-3
D: -
size: -
CDR3: CASRVDGYTDTQYF
DNA: TGTGCCAGCCGGGTCGATGGCTACACAGATACGCAGTATTTT